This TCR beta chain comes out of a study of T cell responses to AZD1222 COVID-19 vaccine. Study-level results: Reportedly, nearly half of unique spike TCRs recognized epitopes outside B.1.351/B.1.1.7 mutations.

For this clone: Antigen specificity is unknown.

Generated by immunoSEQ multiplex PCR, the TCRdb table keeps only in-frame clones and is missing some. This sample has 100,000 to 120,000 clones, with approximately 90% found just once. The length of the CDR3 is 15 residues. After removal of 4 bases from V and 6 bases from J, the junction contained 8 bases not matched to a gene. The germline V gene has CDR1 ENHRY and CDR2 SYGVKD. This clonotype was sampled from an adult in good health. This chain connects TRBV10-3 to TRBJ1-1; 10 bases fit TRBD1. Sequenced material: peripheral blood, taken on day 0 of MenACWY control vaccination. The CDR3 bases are TGTGCCATCAGTGTCGGGGACAGGGGTTCCGCTGAAGCTTTCTTT. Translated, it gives CAISVGDRGSAEAFF.